This T cell receptor (beta chain) appears in the sequencing data of a study of T cells in women clearing cervical HPV infection. Whole-study results and caveats: Richness plus V gene abundances separated cases from controls with AUC roughly 0.83.

In regard to this clone: The antigen is unknown. The observed sequence ends 3 residues before the CDR3 terminus, with the missing tail filled in from the germline J gene.

The V gene's germline CDR1 is SNHLY and CDR2 FYNNEI. CDR3 size: 13 residues. V dropped 7 bases and J dropped 4; count of bases not matched to a gene: 6. Here immunoSEQ multiplex PCR was the method, and the copy in TCRdb shows in-frame clones only, minus some. Its table lists 30,000 to 35,000 clones. This receptor was taken from a woman aged 18 to 75 with a cervical HPV16 infection that either progressed to CIN3+ or cleared (not recorded which). Sequencing input: blood buffy coat. The chain is built from TRBV2 and TRBJ2-5; 7 bases agree with TRBD1. This chain's CDR3 is CASKQGVGETQYF. The DNA read from the CDR3 is TGTGCCAGCAAGCAGGGGGTGGGAGAGACC.